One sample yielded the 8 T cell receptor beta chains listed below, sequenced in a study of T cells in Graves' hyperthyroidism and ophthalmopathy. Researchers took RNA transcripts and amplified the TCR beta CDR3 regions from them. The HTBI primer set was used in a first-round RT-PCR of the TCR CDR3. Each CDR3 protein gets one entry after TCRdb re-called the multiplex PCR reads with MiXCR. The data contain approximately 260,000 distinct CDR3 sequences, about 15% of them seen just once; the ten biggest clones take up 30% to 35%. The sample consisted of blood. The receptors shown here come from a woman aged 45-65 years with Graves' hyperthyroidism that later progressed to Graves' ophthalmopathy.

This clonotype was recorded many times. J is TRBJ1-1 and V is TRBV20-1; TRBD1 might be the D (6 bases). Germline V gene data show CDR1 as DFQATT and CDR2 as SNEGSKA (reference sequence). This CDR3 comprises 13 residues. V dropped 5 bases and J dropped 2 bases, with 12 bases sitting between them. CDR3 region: CSASRDTNTEAFF. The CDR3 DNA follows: TGCAGTGCTTCGCGGGACACCAACACTGAAGCTTTCTTT.

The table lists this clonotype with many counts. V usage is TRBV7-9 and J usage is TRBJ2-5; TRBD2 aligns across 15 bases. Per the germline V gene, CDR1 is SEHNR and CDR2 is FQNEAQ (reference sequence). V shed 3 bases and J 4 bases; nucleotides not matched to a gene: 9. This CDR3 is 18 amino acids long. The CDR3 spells CASSFTRTSGRGAETQYF. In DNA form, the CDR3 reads TGTGCCAGCAGCTTTACTCGGACTAGCGGGAGGGGAGCAGAGACCCAGTACTTC.

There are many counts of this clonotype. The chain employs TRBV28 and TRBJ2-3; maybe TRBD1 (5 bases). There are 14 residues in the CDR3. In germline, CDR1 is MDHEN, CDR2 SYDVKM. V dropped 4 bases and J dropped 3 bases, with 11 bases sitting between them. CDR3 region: CASSSNPGTDTQYF. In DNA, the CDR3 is TGTGCCAGCAGTTCCAACCCAGGGACAGATACGCAGTATTTT.

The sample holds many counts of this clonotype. The CDR3 DNA reads as TGTGCCGGCTCAATCTCCATTCACGGCTACACCTTC. Its translation: CAGSISIHGYTF. The chain carries TRBV2 and TRBJ1-2; no definite D call. Trimming took off 11 bases at V and 8 bases at J, with 18 bases between the two ends. Germline values: CDR1 SNHLY, CDR2 FYNNEI. The CDR3 has 12 residues.

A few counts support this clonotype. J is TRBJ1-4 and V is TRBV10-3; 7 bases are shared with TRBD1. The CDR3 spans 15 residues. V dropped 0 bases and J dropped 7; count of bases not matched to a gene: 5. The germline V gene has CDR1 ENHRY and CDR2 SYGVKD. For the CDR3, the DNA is TGTGCCATCAGTGAGTCCGGCCAGGGGGTTGAAAAACTGTTTTTT. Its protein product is CAISESGQGVEKLFF.

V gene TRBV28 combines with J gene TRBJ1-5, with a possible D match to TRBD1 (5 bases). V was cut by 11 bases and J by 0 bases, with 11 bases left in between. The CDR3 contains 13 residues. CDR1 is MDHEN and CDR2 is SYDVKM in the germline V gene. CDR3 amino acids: CAVGGDSNQPQHF. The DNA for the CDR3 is TGTGCCGTTGGGGGGGATAGCAATCAGCCCCAGCATTTT.

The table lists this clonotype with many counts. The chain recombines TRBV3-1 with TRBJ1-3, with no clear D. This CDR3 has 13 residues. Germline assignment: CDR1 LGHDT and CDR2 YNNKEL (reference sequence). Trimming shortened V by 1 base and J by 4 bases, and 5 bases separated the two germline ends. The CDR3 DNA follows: TGTGCCAGCAGCCAAGGGGCGGGAAACACCATATATTTT. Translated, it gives CASSQGAGNTIYF.

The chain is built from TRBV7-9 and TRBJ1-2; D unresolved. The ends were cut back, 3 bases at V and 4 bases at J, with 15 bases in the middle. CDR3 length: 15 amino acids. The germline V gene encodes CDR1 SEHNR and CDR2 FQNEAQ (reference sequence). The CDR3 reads CASSFPLADTYGYTF. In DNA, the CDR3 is TGTGCCAGCAGCTTTCCTCTCGCAGACACCTATGGCTACACCTTC.